This TCR beta chain was found in a study of beta chain features in type 1 diabetes. The sequenced template was cDNA made from the entire isolated RNA. Repertoires were generated with immunoSEQ multiplex PCR, while TCRdb's copy carries only in-frame clones and drops some. The sample holds roughly 230,000 clones, 9.6% seen once. With V trimmed by 7 bases and J by 5 bases, 11 bases remained unmatched. CDR1 SGHRS and CDR2 YFSETQ come from the germline V gene. The CDR3 has 16 residues. This clone has just a few counts. Its antigen is not identified. The purity of all sorted populations exceeded 98%. Findings and caveats of the study: Highly expressing activated T cells could be over-counted with a cDNA template.

The genes are TRBV5-1 and TRBJ2-5; 13 positions agree with TRBD2. The sequence was collected from a woman younger than 30 in good health. The source material was naive CD4+ T cells from blood. The CDR3 loop reads CASRILGTSGTETQYF. CDR3 coding DNA: TGCGCCAGCCGAATTCTCGGGACTAGCGGGACTGAGACCCAGTACTTC.